This T cell receptor (beta chain) derives from a study of shared clonotypes between healthy human individuals. Clones were read by immunoSEQ multiplex PCR, and TCRdb kept only the in-frame ones, dropping some. The sample has about 1 million clones, around 74% seen once; the top ten hold 1.4% to 1.5%. This clonotype originated in a young man in good health. Sequencing was performed on memory CD4+ T cells sorted from blood. Documented subset: CD45RA-negative fraction.

CDR3 nucleotides: TGTGCCAGCAGTTACTATATGGGTAGCACAGATACGCAGTATTTT. It specifies CASSYYMGSTDTQYF. The V gene is TRBV6-5, the J gene TRBJ2-3; D is unclear. CDR1 and CDR2 (germline): MNHEY, SVGAGI. Between the trimmed V and J ends, which lost 1 base and 0 bases, there was a span of 8 bases. The CDR3 has 15 residues.